These 11 T cell receptor beta chains were sequenced from one sample in a study of response to subunit inactivated influenza vaccine. TCRdb ran MiXCR on the RT-PCR reads and lists one entry per CDR3 protein. The table has around 850,000 distinct CDR3 sequences, roughly 18% seen once. Sequenced material: PBMCs from blood, taken about 5 days after vaccination. The receptors come from a man aged 45-65 years who received an inactivated influenza vaccine.

This clonotype was detected only a few times. The chain couples TRBV5-1 to TRBJ1-1; a weak D match, TRBD1 (5 bases). From germline, CDR1 is SGHRS and CDR2 YFSETQ. V was cut by 0 bases and J by 2 bases, with 11 bases left in between. CDR3 size: 15 residues. CDR3 coding DNA: TGCGCCAGCAGCTTGGCCACAGGTCCCAACACTGAAGCTTTCTTT. This codes for CASSLATGPNTEAFF. The full variable domain, with the rest looked up from reference TRBV5-1 and TRBJ1-1, is KAGVTQTPRYLIKTRGQQVTLSCSPISGHRSVSWYQQTPGQGLQFLFEYFSETQRNKGNFPGRFSGRQFSNSRSEMNVSTLELGDSALYLCASSLATGPNTEAFFGQGTRLTVV.

V is TRBV9 and J is TRBJ2-5; TRBD1 aligns across 9 bases. The J segment lost 3 bases and the V segment lost 1 base, leaving 7 bases of the junction unmatched. The CDR3 totals 16 residues. Germline values: CDR1 SGDLS, CDR2 YYNGEE. CDR3 in amino acids: CASSVTVGDREETQYF. CDR3 coding DNA: TGTGCCAGCAGCGTAACCGTTGGGGACAGGGAAGAGACCCAGTACTTC.

This clonotype was counted at least ten times. The rearrangement links TRBV28 to TRBJ1-6; D remains unclear. There are 13 residues in the CDR3. The V end was cut by 3 bases, the J end by 11 bases, with 11 bases between. Per the germline V gene, CDR1 is MDHEN and CDR2 is SYDVKM. The DNA for the CDR3 is TGTGCCAGCAGTTTCATGAACGGGGCACCCCTCCACTTT. It yields the protein CASSFMNGAPLHF.

The chain links TRBV7-2 to TRBJ2-3, with 10 bases that match TRBD2. Germline CDR1 and CDR2: SGHTA and FQGNSA. Unmatched junction bases numbered 9, after V lost 2 bases and J lost 4 bases. The CDR3 loop spans 17 amino acids. The CDR3 region is CASSLSLSGRGPDTQYF. The CDR3 bases are TGTGCCAGCAGCTTATCGCTGAGCGGGAGGGGACCAGATACGCAGTATTTT.

In this sample, this clonotype turned up a few times. The rearrangement links TRBV29-1 to TRBJ2-1, with TRBD2 matching 12 bases. Germline assignment: CDR1 SQVTM and CDR2 ANQGSEA. CDR3 length: 14 amino acids. Losses at the gene ends were 6 bases for V and 9 bases for J; bases not matched to a gene: 9. The CDR3, as DNA: TGCAGCGTAGCCACTACTAGCGGGAGGAGTGAGCAGTTCTTC. It specifies CSVATTSGRSEQFF.

This clonotype was observed many times. The chain couples TRBV2 to TRBJ2-7, with 10 bases matching TRBD2. Germline V gives CDR1 SNHLY, CDR2 FYNNEI. Trimming took 4 bases from V and 7 from J; bases not matched to a gene: 7. This CDR3 has 14 residues. CDR3 sequence (DNA): TGTGCCAGCAGTGGAGGTAGCGGGGGGCGGGAGCAGTACTTC. Its translation is CASSGGSGGREQYF.

The chain employs TRBV6-5 and TRBJ1-3; D uncertain. This CDR3 is built from 15 residues. V lost 0 bases and J 0 bases, leaving 6 bases between the germline ends. Germline V CDR1 and CDR2: MNHEY, SVGAGI. DNA for the CDR3: TGTGCCAGCAGTTACTCAAGACCCTCTGGAAACACCATATATTTT. Translated, it gives CASSYSRPSGNTIYF.

This chain joins TRBV12-3 or TRBV12-4 and TRBJ1-5; D may be TRBD1 (5 bases). This CDR3 has 16 residues. Trimming removed 3 bases at V and 6 bases at J, with 18 bases between. CDR3 region: CASSFGGGVGSQPQHF. The CDR3 coding sequence is TGTGCCAGCAGTTTCGGGGGAGGAGTTGGTAGTCAGCCCCAGCATTTT.

The J gene is TRBJ2-7, the V gene TRBV7-2; 7 nucleotides agree with TRBD2. With 4 bases clipped from V and 2 bases from J, the junction kept 11 bases outside the gene matches. This CDR3 has 16 residues. The germline V gene has CDR1 SGHTA and CDR2 FQGNSA. The CDR3: CASSSSGGRLPYEQYF. CDR3 bases: TGTGCCAGCAGCTCATCTGGCGGGAGACTTCCCTACGAGCAGTACTTC.

This clonotype was found a few times. The chain couples TRBV5-1 to TRBJ2-7, with D perhaps TRBD1 (5 bases). The germline CDR1 and CDR2 sequences are SGHRS and YFSETQ. V was cut by 0 bases and J by 4 bases, with 8 bases left in between. The CDR3 length is 13 residues. DNA of the CDR3: TGCGCCAGCAGCTTGGAGGGGCTATACGAGCAGTACTTC. Its protein product is CASSLEGLYEQYF.

This clonotype was observed a few times. V is TRBV3-1 and J is TRBJ2-1; TRBD2 matches at 8 bases. This CDR3 is built from 16 residues. Germline V lookup: CDR1 LGHDT, CDR2 YNNKEL (reference sequence). V lost 0 bases to trimming and J lost 4 bases; unmatched junction nucleotides: 5. The CDR3 DNA sequence: TGTGCCAGCAGCCAAGACGTACTAGCGGATTACAATGAGCAGTTCTTC. Amino acid sequence: CASSQDVLADYNEQFF.